This T cell receptor (beta chain) stems from a study of cytomegalovirus exposure and HLA in healthy donors. This CDR3 has 15 amino acids. CDR1 is SNHLY and CDR2 is FYNNEI in the germline V gene. Trimming cost V 6 bases and J 4 bases, with 16 bases left between them. Primers included in the PCR were 60 Vbeta and 13 Jbeta primers. Assay: immunoSEQ multiplex PCR; the TCRdb copy retains only in-frame clones and omits some. The repertoire includes about 200,000 clones, roughly three quarters of them detected once, and 1.5% to 2% sits in the top ten. This clonotype originated in a man aged 50 to 59 in good health and CMV-seronegative. Sequenced sample: PBMCs. The chain carries TRBV2 and TRBJ1-3, with D possibly matching TRBD1 (6 bases). CDR3 region: CASRDRFLKGNTIYF. CDR3 DNA sequence: TGTGCCAGCAGGGACAGATTCCTCAAGGGAAACACCATATATTTT.